These T cell receptor beta chains were read from a single sample in a study of T cell responses to AZD1222 COVID-19 vaccine. TCRdb's table, derived via immunoSEQ multiplex PCR, lists solely in-frame clones and lacks some. Of about 150,000 clones listed, over 70% are singletons. Sample: peripheral blood, taken 28 days after the second AZD1222 dose. The receptors were gathered from an adult who received the AZD1222 COVID-19 vaccine. Each CDR3 is given without its conserved first and last residue.

cdr3_aa v_call
ASSELTGSEQF TRBV27
ASSAGRQGDTQY TRBV9
ASSPLLQGYNEQF TRBV18
ASSFGEAPSPIY TRBV5-1
ASRPLGTGSSGNTIY TRBV28
ASSYDRTATLH TRBV6-5
ASSLYWKETQY TRBV12-3/TRBV12-4
ASSLDSRGETQY TRBV11-2
ASGLVVGTGDEKLF TRBV12-5
ASRSTGSYEQY TRBV28
ASSYRANTEAF TRBV6-2/TRBV6-3
ASSSPSGATEAF TRBV28
ASSSPGRSSYNEQF TRBV28
ASSRDRDPYQPQH TRBV19